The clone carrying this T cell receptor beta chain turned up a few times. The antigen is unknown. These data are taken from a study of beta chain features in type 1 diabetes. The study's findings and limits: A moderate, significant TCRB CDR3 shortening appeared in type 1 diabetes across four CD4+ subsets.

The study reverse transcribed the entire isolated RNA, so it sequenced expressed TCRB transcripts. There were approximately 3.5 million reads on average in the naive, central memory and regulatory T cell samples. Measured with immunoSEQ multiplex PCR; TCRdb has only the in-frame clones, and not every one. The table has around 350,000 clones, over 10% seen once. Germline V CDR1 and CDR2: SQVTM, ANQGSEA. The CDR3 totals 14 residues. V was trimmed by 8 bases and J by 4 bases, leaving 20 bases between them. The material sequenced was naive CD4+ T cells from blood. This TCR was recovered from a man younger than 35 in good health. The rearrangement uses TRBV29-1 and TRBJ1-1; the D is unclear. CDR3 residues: CSLTVGGRGTEAFF. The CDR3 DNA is TGCAGCCTTACCGTCGGAGGGCGCGGCACTGAAGCTTTCTTT. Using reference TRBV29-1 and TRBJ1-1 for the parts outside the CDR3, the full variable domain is SAVISQKPSRDICQRGTSLTIQCQVDSQVTMMFWYRQQPGQSLTLIATANQGSEATYESGFVIDKFPISRPNLTFSTLTVSNMSPEDSSIYLCSLTVGGRGTEAFFGQGTRLTVV.